This T cell receptor (beta chain) was identified during a study of cytomegalovirus exposure and HLA in healthy donors. Whole-study results and caveats: It was approximately 160 TCR beta chains that were listed as cytomegalovirus-associated.

CDR1 and CDR2 (germline): KGHSH, LQKENI. Trimming left V 8 bases short and J 2 bases short, with 13 bases between. This CDR3 contains 14 residues. About this clone itself: Its specificity is not known.

TCRdb keeps only in-frame clones here, not all; method: immunoSEQ multiplex PCR. Here the sample spans some 80,000 clones, over 85% being singletons. This clonotype was obtained from a woman aged 18-29 years in good health and CMV-seronegative. Sequenced sample: PBMCs. V gene TRBV18 combines with J gene TRBJ1-5; TRBD1 is a possible D gene (6 bases). The CDR3 loop is CASHAGVGNQPQHF. For the CDR3, the DNA is TGTGCCAGCCACGCAGGGGTCGGCAATCAGCCCCAGCATTTT.